This entry is about one TCR beta chain. Germline assignment: CDR1 SGHTA and CDR2 FQGNSA. There are 16 residues in the CDR3. V lost 1 base and J 3 bases, leaving 12 bases between the germline ends. This sample is part of a study of shared clonotypes between healthy human individuals. Study-wide context: Two women and three men aged 18 to 49 served as donors.

Sequencing was performed with immunoSEQ multiplex PCR; in TCRdb, only in-frame clones are kept and a portion is missing. The table lists about 1,500,000 clones, approximately 96% of them singletons. The clonotype originates from a man aged 30 to 45 in good health. The sequencing sample was made of naive CD4+ T cells sorted from blood. Subset specified: CD45RA+ positively selected. This rearrangement joins TRBV7-2 to TRBJ2-2; D remains ambiguous. The CDR3 protein is CASSLVRLTDTGELFF. The CDR3 region has the DNA TGTGCCAGCAGCTTAGTGCGGCTGACGGACACCGGGGAGCTGTTTTTT.